This T cell receptor (beta chain) was sequenced in a study of CD8 T cells in Susac syndrome (dated by TCRdb to the late 2010s). Study-wide context: Repertoire sequencing was used to test whether CD8+ T cell activation and differentiation in Susac syndrome was antigen driven.

What the authors observed across the whole study: The number of individuals in the TCR sequencing and HLA analysis was recognized as being relatively small.

With respect to this clonotype: It lacks a known antigen. No base quality information exists; no much larger clone differs at one position.

Peripheral blood CD8+ and CD4+ T cells from healthy donors, Susac syndrome patients and multiple sclerosis patients were profiled by high-throughput TCR beta sequencing. Healthy donors were included as age- and sex-matched controls. Bulk CD8+ and CD4+ T cells were purified by magnetic negative isolation, whereas CD8+ TEMRA cells were enriched by FACS. Blood was drawn into EDTA tubes, processed within 24 hours, and PBMCs were isolated by density gradient centrifugation. PBMCs intended for TCR sequencing were cryopreserved in liquid nitrogen and thawed later in a water bath at 37 degrees C. The sorted or isolated CD4+, CD8+ and CD8+ TEMRA cells had a purity of 90% or higher. The CDR1 and CDR2 encoded by the germline V gene are LGHNA and YNFKEQ. V gives up 1 base and J gives up 8 bases, and the segment between their germline ends measures 12 bases. There are 14 amino acids in the CDR3, from cysteine to phenylalanine inclusive. The DNA shown is the 42-base CDR3, in frame from base 1.

RNA was extracted using the RNeasy kit, and roughly 0.5 to 1 microgram was reverse transcribed with random hexamers. The immunoSEQ multiplex PCR assay, covering 54 Vbeta and 13 Jbeta segments, was used to amplify TCR beta CDR3 regions. Bias from PCR amplification was corrected by using a synthetic template baseline for primer optimization and for computational correction. In the original analysis: Reads were annotated to V, D and J genes per IMGT and analyzed with immunoSEQ Analyzer, keeping only productive sequences. To calculate clonality, Shannon entropy was normalized by log2 of the number of productive unique sequences and then subtracted from one. For each patient and control, public and private clones were evaluated among the 100 most prevalent clones. Susac-specific clones were defined as absent from healthy and MS cohorts, 800 to 1,200 published viral clones and other ImmuneACCESS disease sequences. The public reads were reprocessed in TCRdb via fastp at Q25 and MiXCR, keeping in-frame beta chains. Rows are unified per CDR3 protein, each entry keeping the most common DNA and genes. None of the V and J calls come from the authors' own analysis; TCRdb made them. For this sample the table gives 140,000 to 150,000 distinct CDR3 sequences, of which approximately 94% were detected only once. The ten largest clones represent over 0.07% of the sample.

The chain was built from TRBV4-2 and TRBJ2-1; a weak D assignment points to TRBD2 (6 bases agree). This TCR was recovered from a human donor in good health. Sequenced input: CD4+ T cells from PBMCs. The DNA is TGTGCCAGCAGCCAAGGTGGACTAAACGATGAGCAGTTCTTC. It specifies CASSQGGLNDEQFF.